This TCR beta chain emerged from a study of T cell responses to AZD1222 COVID-19 vaccine. V was clipped by 4 bases and J by 4 bases; unmatched bases: 11. The CDR3 spans 19 residues. Germline lookup yields CDR1 LGHNA and CDR2 YNFKEQ. TCRdb's copy holds only in-frame clones and misses some; the assay was immunoSEQ multiplex PCR. The sample lists 150,000 to 200,000 clones; 80% to 90% were seen once. The sequence was obtained from an adult in good health. Here the sequenced sample was peripheral blood, taken on day 0 of MenACWY control vaccination. The chain combines TRBV4-2 with TRBJ2-2, with TRBD2 matching 14 bases. The CDR3 sequence: CASSPGTSGGPRGTGELFF. CDR3 DNA sequence: TGTGCCAGCAGCCCCGGGACTAGCGGGGGCCCGCGGGGCACCGGGGAGCTGTTTTTT.